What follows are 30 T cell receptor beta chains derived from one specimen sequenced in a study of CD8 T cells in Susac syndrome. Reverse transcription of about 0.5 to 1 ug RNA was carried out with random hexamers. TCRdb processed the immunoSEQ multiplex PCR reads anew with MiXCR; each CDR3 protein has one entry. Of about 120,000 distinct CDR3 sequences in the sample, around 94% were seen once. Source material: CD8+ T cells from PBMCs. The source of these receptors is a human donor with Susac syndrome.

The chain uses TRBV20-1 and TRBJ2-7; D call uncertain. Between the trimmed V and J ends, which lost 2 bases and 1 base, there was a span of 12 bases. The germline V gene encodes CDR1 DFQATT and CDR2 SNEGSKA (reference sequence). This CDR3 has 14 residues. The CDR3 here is CSARPALISYEQYF. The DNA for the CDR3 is TGCAGTGCTAGACCTGCCCTGATTTCCTACGAGCAGTACTTC.

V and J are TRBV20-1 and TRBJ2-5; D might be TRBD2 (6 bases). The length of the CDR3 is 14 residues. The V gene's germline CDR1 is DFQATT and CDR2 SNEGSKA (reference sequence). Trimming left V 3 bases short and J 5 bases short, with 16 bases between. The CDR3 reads CSASSGAGMETQYF. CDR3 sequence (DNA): TGCAGTGCTAGCTCCGGGGCGGGGATGGAGACCCAGTACTTC.

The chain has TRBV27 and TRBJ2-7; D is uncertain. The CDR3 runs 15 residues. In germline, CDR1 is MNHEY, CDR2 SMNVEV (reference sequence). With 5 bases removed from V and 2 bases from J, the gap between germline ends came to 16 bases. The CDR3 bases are TGTGCCAGCAGTCACTCTTTCTTCGGCGCCTACGAGCAGTACTTC. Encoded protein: CASSHSFFGAYEQYF.

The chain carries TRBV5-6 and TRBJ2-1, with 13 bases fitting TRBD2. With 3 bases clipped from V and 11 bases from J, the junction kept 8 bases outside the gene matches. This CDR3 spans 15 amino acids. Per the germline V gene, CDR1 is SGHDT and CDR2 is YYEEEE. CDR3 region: CASSSPGTSGNKQFF. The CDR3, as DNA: TGTGCCAGCAGCTCGCCCGGGACTAGCGGGAATAAGCAGTTCTTC.

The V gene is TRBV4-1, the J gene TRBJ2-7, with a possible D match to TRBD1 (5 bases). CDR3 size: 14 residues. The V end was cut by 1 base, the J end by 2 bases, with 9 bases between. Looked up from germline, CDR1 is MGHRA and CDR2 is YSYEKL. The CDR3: CASSQVGETYEQYF. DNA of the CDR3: TGCGCCAGCAGCCAAGTAGGGGAAACCTACGAGCAGTACTTC.

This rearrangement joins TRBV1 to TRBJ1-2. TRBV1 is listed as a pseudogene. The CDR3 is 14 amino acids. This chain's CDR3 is CTSSHRTANYGYTF. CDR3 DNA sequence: TGCACCAGCAGCCACCGGACAGCAAACTATGGCTACACCTTC.

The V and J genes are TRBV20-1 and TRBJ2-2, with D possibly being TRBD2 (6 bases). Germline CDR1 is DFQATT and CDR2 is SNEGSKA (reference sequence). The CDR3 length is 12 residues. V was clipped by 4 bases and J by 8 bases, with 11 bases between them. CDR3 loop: CSATSEGGELFF. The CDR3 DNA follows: TGCAGTGCTACTAGCGAAGGGGGGGAGCTGTTTTTT.

The CDR3 sequence: CASSQAGTETQYF. In DNA, the CDR3 is TGTGCCAGCAGCCAAGCGGGGACGGAGACCCAGTACTTC. The gene calls are TRBV3-1 and TRBJ2-5; TRBD1 or TRBD2 may be the D gene (5 bases each). Germline-derived CDR1 and CDR2 are LGHDT and YNNKEL (reference sequence). Trimming left V 1 base short and J 5 bases short, with 8 bases between. This CDR3 comprises 13 residues.

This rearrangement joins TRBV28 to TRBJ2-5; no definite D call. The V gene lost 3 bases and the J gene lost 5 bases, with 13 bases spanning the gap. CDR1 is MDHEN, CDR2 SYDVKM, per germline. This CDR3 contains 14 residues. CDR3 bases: TGTGCCAGCAGTTTCATGGGGTCCGAGGAGACCCAGTACTTC. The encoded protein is CASSFMGSEETQYF.

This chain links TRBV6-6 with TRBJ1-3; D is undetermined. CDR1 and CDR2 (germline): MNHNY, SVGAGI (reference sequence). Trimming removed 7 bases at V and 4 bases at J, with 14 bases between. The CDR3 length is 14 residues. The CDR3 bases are TGTGCCAGCATCACATCGACGGGGGGAAACACCATATATTTT. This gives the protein CASITSTGGNTIYF.

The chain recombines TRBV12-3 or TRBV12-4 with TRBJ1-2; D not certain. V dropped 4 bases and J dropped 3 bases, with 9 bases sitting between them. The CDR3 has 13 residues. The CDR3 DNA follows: TGTGCCAGCAGTTACGGGGTTGACTATGGCTACACCTTC. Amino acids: CASSYGVDYGYTF.

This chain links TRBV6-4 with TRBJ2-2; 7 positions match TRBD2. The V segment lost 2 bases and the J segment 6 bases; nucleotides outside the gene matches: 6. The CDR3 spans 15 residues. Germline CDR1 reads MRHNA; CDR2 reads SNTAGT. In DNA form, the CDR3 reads TGTGCCAGCAGTGACGGGACTACGGGTGCCGGGGAGCTGTTTTTT. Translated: CASSDGTTGAGELFF.

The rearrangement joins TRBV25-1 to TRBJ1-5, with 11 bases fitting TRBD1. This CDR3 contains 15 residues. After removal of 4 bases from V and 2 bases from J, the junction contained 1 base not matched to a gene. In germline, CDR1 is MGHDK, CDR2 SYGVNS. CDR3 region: CASSGGQGGNQPQHF. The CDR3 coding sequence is TGTGCCAGCAGTGGGGGACAGGGGGGCAATCAGCCCCAGCATTTT.

The CDR3 nucleotides are TGTGCCAGCAGTTCGGTCGTCGGGTCATACTTCCTAGGGGAGACCCAGTACTTC. Translating it yields CASSSVVGSYFLGETQYF. The chain has TRBV6-5 and TRBJ2-5; D is uncertain. This CDR3 contains 18 residues. Germline CDR1 MNHEY, CDR2 SVGAGI. V lost 4 bases and J lost 5, with 26 bases in between.

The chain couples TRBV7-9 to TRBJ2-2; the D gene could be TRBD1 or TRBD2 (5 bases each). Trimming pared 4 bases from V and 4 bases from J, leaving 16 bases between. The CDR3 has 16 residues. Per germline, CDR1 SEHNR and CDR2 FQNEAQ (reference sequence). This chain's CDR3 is CASSSTGPGGTGELFF. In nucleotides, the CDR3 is TGTGCCAGCAGCTCGACGGGACCTGGTGGCACCGGGGAGCTGTTTTTT.

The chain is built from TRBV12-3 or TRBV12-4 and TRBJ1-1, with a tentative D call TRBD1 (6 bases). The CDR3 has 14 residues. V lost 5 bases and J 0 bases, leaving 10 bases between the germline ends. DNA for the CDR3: TGTGCCAGCAGTCCGACAGGTATGAACACTGAAGCTTTCTTT. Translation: CASSPTGMNTEAFF.

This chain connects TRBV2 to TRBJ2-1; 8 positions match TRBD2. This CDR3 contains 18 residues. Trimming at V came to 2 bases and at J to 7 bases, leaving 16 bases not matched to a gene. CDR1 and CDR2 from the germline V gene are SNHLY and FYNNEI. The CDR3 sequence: CASSEYSVGGAMGNEQFF. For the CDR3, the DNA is TGTGCCAGCAGTGAATATAGTGTCGGGGGGGCCATGGGAAATGAGCAGTTCTTC.

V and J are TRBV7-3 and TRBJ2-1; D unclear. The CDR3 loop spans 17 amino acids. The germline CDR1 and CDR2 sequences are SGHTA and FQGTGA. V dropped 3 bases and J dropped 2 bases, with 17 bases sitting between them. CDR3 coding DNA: TGTGCCAGCAGCTTCGTCCCAGGCGGAGAAACCTACAATGAGCAGTTCTTC. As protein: CASSFVPGGETYNEQFF.

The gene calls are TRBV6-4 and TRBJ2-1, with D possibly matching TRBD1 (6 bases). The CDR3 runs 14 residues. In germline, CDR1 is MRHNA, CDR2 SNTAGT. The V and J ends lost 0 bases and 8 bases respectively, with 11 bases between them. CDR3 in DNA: TGTGCCAGCAGTGACTCAACAGGGCAAGATGAGCAGTTCTTC. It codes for CASSDSTGQDEQFF.

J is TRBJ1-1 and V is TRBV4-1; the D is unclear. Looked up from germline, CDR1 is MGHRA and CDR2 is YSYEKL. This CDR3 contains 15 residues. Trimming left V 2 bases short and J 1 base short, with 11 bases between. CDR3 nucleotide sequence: TGCGCCAGCAGCCAACGAACAGACCGGAACACTGAAGCTTTCTTT. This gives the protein CASSQRTDRNTEAFF.

This CDR3 reads CASSLIQGKEETQYF. CDR3 DNA sequence: TGTGCCAGCAGCTTGATTCAGGGGAAAGAAGAGACCCAGTACTTC. The chain carries TRBV7-9 and TRBJ2-5; the D gene is possibly TRBD1 (6 bases). The V gene lost 3 bases and the J gene lost 3 bases, with 14 bases spanning the gap. The CDR3 extends over 15 amino acids. Germline V lookup: CDR1 SEHNR, CDR2 FQNEAQ (reference sequence).

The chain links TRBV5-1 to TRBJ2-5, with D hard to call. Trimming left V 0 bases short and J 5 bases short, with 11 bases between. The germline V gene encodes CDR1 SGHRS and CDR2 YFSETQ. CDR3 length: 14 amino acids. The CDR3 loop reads CASSLEMSRETQYF. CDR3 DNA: TGCGCCAGCAGCTTGGAGATGTCTCGGGAGACCCAGTACTTC.

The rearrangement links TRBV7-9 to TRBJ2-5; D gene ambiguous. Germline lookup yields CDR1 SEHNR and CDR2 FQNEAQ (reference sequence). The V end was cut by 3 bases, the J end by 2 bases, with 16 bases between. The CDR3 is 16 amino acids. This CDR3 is CASSFTPLGEQETQYF. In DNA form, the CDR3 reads TGTGCCAGCAGCTTTACACCCTTGGGCGAGCAAGAGACCCAGTACTTC.

The CDR3 sequence is CASSQNWAGSSYEQFF. DNA of the CDR3: TGCGCCAGCAGCCAAAATTGGGCCGGGAGTTCCTATGAGCAGTTCTTC. The J gene is TRBJ2-1, the V gene TRBV4-1; tentative D call: TRBD2 (6 bases). CDR3 size: 16 residues. V lost 2 bases and J lost 8, with 19 bases in between. Germline-derived CDR1 and CDR2 are MGHRA and YSYEKL.

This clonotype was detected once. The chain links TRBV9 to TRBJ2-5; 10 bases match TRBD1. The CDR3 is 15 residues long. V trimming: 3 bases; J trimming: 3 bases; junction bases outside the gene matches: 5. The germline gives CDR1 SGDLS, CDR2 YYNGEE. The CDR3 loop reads CASSASGTGEETQYF. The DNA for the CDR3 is TGTGCCAGCAGCGCATCCGGGACAGGGGAAGAGACCCAGTACTTC. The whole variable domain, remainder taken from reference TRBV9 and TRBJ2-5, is DSGVTQTPKHLITATGQRVTLRCSPRSGDLSVYWYQQSLDQGLQFLIQYYNGEERAKGNILERFSAQQFPDLHSELNLSSLELGDSALYFCASSASGTGEETQYFGPGTRLLVL.

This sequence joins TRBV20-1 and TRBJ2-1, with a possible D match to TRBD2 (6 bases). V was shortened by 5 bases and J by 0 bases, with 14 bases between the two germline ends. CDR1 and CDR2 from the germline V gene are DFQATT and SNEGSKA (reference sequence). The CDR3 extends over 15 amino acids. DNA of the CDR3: TGCAGTGCTCGGCCCCCTAGCGACTCCTACAATGAGCAGTTCTTC. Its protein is CSARPPSDSYNEQFF.

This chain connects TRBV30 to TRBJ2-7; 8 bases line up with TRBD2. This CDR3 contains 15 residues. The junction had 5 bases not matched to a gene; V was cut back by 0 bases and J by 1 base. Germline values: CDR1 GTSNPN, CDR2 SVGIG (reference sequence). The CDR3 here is CAWSVHPSGSYEQYF. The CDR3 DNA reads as TGTGCCTGGAGTGTACACCCTAGCGGGTCCTACGAGCAGTACTTC.

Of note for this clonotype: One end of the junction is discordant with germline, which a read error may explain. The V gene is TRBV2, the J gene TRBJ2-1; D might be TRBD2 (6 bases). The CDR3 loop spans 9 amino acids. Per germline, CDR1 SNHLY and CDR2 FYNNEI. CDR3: CASSEAEGF. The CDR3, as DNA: TGTGCCAGCAGTGAAGCGGAGGGTTTC.

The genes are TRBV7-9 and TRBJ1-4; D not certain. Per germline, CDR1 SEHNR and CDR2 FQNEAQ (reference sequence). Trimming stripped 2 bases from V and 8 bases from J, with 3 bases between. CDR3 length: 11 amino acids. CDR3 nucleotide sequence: TGTGCCAGCAGCTTACAGGAAAAACTGTTTTTT. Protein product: CASSLQEKLFF.

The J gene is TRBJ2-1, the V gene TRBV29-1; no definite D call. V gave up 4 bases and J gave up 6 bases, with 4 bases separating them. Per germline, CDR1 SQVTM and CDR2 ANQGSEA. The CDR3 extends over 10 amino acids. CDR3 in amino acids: CSVGLNEQFF. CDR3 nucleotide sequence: TGCAGCGTTGGCCTCAATGAGCAGTTCTTC.